The 8 T cell receptor beta chains in this list originate from one sample, sequenced in a study of molecular identifiers for immune sequencing clone quantification. TCRdb ran MiXCR on the PCR reads and lists one entry per CDR3 protein. The table has more than 95,000 distinct CDR3 sequences, less than 25% seen once; the top ten hold roughly 1%. Specimen: naive CD8+ T cells from blood, with Jurkat cell RNA spiked in. Regarding subset: FACS-sorted CD8+CD4-CCR7+CD45RA+ naive T cells. The receptors come from a human donor in good health. Some libraries in this study had Jurkat cell RNA spiked in.

To note about this clonotype: A read error may be the cause here, since a much bigger clone is one base away. The rearrangement joins TRBV5-3 to TRBJ1-6, with D perhaps TRBD1 (5 bases). TRBV5-3 is reported as an ORF; its role is uncertain. This CDR3 is built from 14 residues. The V gene lost 10 bases and the J gene lost 9 bases, with 20 bases spanning the gap. CDR3 nucleotide sequence: TGTGCCGGCAGAGCCGGGACGGGGGTTTCACCCCTCCACTTT. The encoded protein is CAGRAGTGVSPLHF.

The chain is built from TRBV27 and TRBJ2-3, with TRBD2 identical over 8 bases. The CDR3 spans 18 residues. Germline V gene lookup returns CDR1 MNHEY and CDR2 SMNVEV (reference sequence). Losses at the gene ends were 0 bases for V and 4 bases for J; bases not matched to a gene: 12. CDR3 loop: CASSLSPNGAGESDTQYF. For the CDR3, the DNA is TGTGCCAGCAGTTTATCCCCAAATGGAGCGGGAGAATCAGATACGCAGTATTTT.

This clonotype has just a few counts. A read error may be the cause here, since a much bigger clone is one base away. V gene TRBV30 combines with J gene TRBJ2-3; 8 bases map to TRBD1. The length of the CDR3 is 15 residues. CDR1 is GTSNPN and CDR2 is SVGIG in the germline V gene (reference sequence). The CDR3 loop is CACSRTGSSTVTQYF. Here the CDR3 DNA reads TGTGCCTGCTCCAGGACAGGGAGTAGCACAGTTACGCAGTATTTT.

Of note for this clonotype: Given a much more abundant clone one base away, this may be a read error. The V gene is TRBV4-3, the J gene TRBJ2-5; 8 bases map to TRBD1. The CDR3 is 16 amino acids. Germline V CDR1 and CDR2: LGHNA, YSLEER. CDR3 bases: TGCGCCAGCAGCCAAGGCCGGACAGGGAGAGGAGAGACCCAGTGCTTC. Protein: CASSQGRTGRGETQCF.

In the case of this clonotype: This may be a read error: a much more frequent sequence differs by one nucleotide. CDR3 sequence reads: CTSSVGTEGLNTEAFF. CDR3 coding DNA: TGTACCAGCAGCGTGGGTACGGAGGGATTGAACACTGAAGCTTTCTTT. The chain links TRBV9 to TRBJ1-1; the D is unclear. Germline lookup yields CDR1 SGDLS and CDR2 YYNGEE. The length of the CDR3 is 16 residues.

This clonotype was seen repeatedly, ten times or more. This chain connects TRBV2 to TRBJ2-3; TRBD1 agrees at 7 bases. Losses at the gene ends were 3 bases for V and 2 bases for J; bases not matched to a gene: 8. The CDR3 spans 16 residues. The germline V gene has CDR1 SNHLY and CDR2 FYNNEI. The CDR3 DNA follows: TGTGCCAGCAGTGAGTCCAGGGGGATTTTCACAGATACGCAGTATTTT. Amino acid sequence: CASSESRGIFTDTQYF.

This clonotype was detected many times. This chain connects TRBV19 to TRBJ1-5; TRBD1 aligns across 7 bases. Germline CDR1 LNHDA, CDR2 SQIVND (reference sequence). The V segment lost 3 bases and the J segment 6 bases; nucleotides outside the gene matches: 8. The CDR3 loop spans 15 amino acids. CDR3 protein: CASSIHRGWSQPQHF. CDR3 DNA: TGTGCCAGTAGTATCCACAGGGGCTGGAGTCAGCCCCAGCATTTT.

There are a few counts of this clonotype. Possible read error: a much larger clone is one base away. The CDR3 DNA follows: TGTGCCAGCAGTGAATTCGGCCTGGCAGATACGCAGTATTTT. It specifies CASSEFGLADTQYF. The V call is TRBV2, the J call TRBJ2-3; D call uncertain. The CDR3 runs 14 residues. Trimming pared 2 bases from V and 4 bases from J, leaving 10 bases between. Germline loops: CDR1 SNHLY, CDR2 FYNNEI.